This T cell receptor (beta chain) was profiled in a study of T cell repertoires in cytomegalovirus infection. TCRdb passed the reads through MiXCR, listing each CDR3 protein once. This table holds roughly 240,000 distinct CDR3 sequences, roughly 6.5% found once. This clonotype was found many times. The origin of this receptor is a human donor in good health (CMV status not recorded). Some clones in this sample may be carry-over from other donors' samples. The sequenced sample consisted of PBMCs.

Here the CDR3 DNA reads TGTGCCAGCAGCTTAGGAATCGGCAGGGAAGGAGATACGCAGTATTTT. It translates to CASSLGIGREGDTQYF. The V and J genes are TRBV7-2 and TRBJ2-3; TRBD1 might be the D (5 bases). CDR1 is SGHTA and CDR2 is FQGNSA in the germline V gene. This CDR3 spans 16 amino acids. Trimming took 1 base from V and 5 from J, leaving 16 bases between them.